The 4 T cell receptor beta chains listed next were all sequenced from one sample in a study of early T cells in non-severe SARS-CoV-2 infection. MiXCR, run by TCRdb on the 5' RACE reads, gives a single entry per CDR3 protein. In the table there are about 60,000 distinct CDR3 sequences, about 10% of which are singletons. Specimen: whole blood. The receptors come from an adult who was a healthcare worker with PCR-confirmed SARS-CoV-2 infection or an uninfected control (not recorded which).

This clonotype was seen only a few times. The gene calls are TRBV12-3 or TRBV12-4 and TRBJ2-5; tentatively, D is TRBD1 (5 bases). V lost 6 bases and J 4 bases, leaving 15 bases between the germline ends. This CDR3 is built from 14 residues. CDR3 sequence: CASSQGFAGETQYF. CDR3 nucleotide sequence: TGTGCCAGCAGCCAGGGATTTGCAGGAGAGACCCAGTACTTC.

This clonotype was seen a few times. The rearrangement links TRBV4-3 to TRBJ1-5; no clear D gene. Trimming removed 0 bases from V and 0 bases from J, with 6 bases in between. The V gene's germline CDR1 is LGHNA and CDR2 YSLEER. The CDR3 extends over 15 amino acids. The CDR3 loop reads CASSQDRLSNQPQHF. The CDR3 coding sequence is TGCGCCAGCAGCCAAGATCGACTTAGCAATCAGCCCCAGCATTTT.

This clonotype was recorded many times. This rearrangement joins TRBV12-3 or TRBV12-4 to TRBJ1-5; a weak D match, TRBD1 (5 bases). Trimming shortened V by 4 bases and J by 2 bases, and 9 bases separated the two germline ends. CDR3 length: 14 amino acids. The CDR3 spells CASSSRDRNQPQHF. The CDR3 DNA reads as TGTGCCAGCAGTTCTCGGGACCGCAATCAGCCCCAGCATTTT.

The CDR3 sequence is CASSLMTGANEKLFF. In DNA form, the CDR3 reads TGTGCCAGCAGCTTGATGACAGGGGCTAATGAAAAACTGTTTTTT. The genes are TRBV5-5 and TRBJ1-4; TRBD1 matches at 8 bases. Germline V gives CDR1 SGHKS, CDR2 YYEKEE (reference sequence). The CDR3 totals 15 residues. Unmatched junction bases numbered 2, after V lost 1 base and J lost 3 bases.